This T cell receptor beta chain was recovered during a study of T cells in women clearing cervical HPV infection. Study as a whole: For cases, blood was sampled a median 149 days after lesion detection, interquartile range about 90 to 200 days.

Germline loops: CDR1 SNHLY, CDR2 FYNNEI. The germline V and J ends were trimmed by 2 bases and 4 bases, with 12 bases remaining between them. CDR3 length equals 15 residues. TCRdb's copy holds only in-frame clones and misses some; the assay was immunoSEQ multiplex PCR. The sample's table shows roughly 15,000 clones. About this clone itself: The sequence runs out 3 residues before the end of the CDR3; the remainder is reconstructed from the germline J gene.

The sequence was collected from a woman between 18 and 69 years old with a cervical HPV16 infection that either progressed to CIN3+ or cleared (not recorded which). Sequencing used blood buffy coat. The genes are TRBV2 and TRBJ2-1, with D hard to call. The CDR3 bases that were read are TGTGCCAGCAGTGAAAGTCGGGTAGTGTACAATGAG. As protein: CASSESRVVYNE. From start to end, the CDR3 is CASSESRVVYNEQFF.